This T cell receptor beta chain was observed in a study of CD8+CD57+ T cells in acquired aplastic anemia. Notes on the study in general: Controls and patients did not differ significantly in CD8+ Simpson's diversity.

This clonotype was detected many times. Its antigen is undetermined. For CDR3 and TCR beta VDJ profiling, genomic DNA was the template used. TCRdb independently ran MiXCR on the reads; one entry per CDR3 protein. Counted here are around 200,000 distinct CDR3 sequences, around half occurring once; the ten biggest clones make up around a sixth. Material: sorted CD4+, CD8+, or CD8+CD57+ T cells (not recorded which) from PBMCs. The clonotype originates from a human donor in good health, serving as a control.

CDR3: CASSLLQETQYF. CDR3 nucleotide sequence: TGTGCCAGCAGCTTGCTCCAAGAGACCCAGTACTTC. J is TRBJ2-5 and V is TRBV7-8; D remains unclear. This CDR3 has 12 residues. With 3 bases removed from V and 1 base from J, the gap between germline ends came to 3 bases. CDR1 and CDR2 (germline): SGHVS, FQNEAQ.